One and the same sample provided the 2 T cell receptor beta chains below, sequenced in a study of shared clonotypes between healthy human individuals. Measured with immunoSEQ multiplex PCR; TCRdb has only the in-frame clones, and not every one. The sample lists 2 million to 2.5 million clones; approximately 96% were seen once. Sequenced: naive CD4+ T cells sorted from blood. Subset meaning: CD45RA+ positively selected. Receptors were obtained from a man aged 18 to 30 in good health.

J is TRBJ2-1 and V is TRBV4-2, with TRBD2 matching over 8 bases. The CDR3 is made up of 16 amino acids. Germline V gene lookup returns CDR1 LGHNA and CDR2 YNFKEQ. J lost 8 bases, V lost 0 bases, and 9 bases had no gene match. Here the CDR3 DNA reads TGTGCCAGCAGCCAAGATTACGGGGGGGCCAGGGATGAGCAGTTCTTC. Translated: CASSQDYGGARDEQFF.

As regards this clone: Within the sample, other DNA sequences also encode this same CDR3. The chain uses TRBV7-2 and TRBJ2-1, with TRBD2 matching over 12 bases. The V and J ends lost 5 bases and 7 bases, in that order; junction bases with no gene match: 6. Germline V lookup: CDR1 SGHTA, CDR2 FQGNSA. This CDR3 comprises 15 residues. In DNA form, the CDR3 reads TGTGCCAGCAGCGCCGGACTAGCGGGACGTAATGAGCAGTTCTTC. Protein product: CASSAGLAGRNEQFF.